This is a list of T cell receptor beta chains from one sample in a study of patients and donors after allogeneic stem cell transplantation. TCRdb passed the RT-PCR reads through MiXCR, listing each CDR3 protein once. Of about 960,000 distinct CDR3 sequences detected, over 15% appear once; the ten largest clones hold under 6.5%. Sequencing input: blood, either unsorted or a sorted T cell fraction (not recorded which). These receptors were collected from a human donor who was either an allogeneic HSCT recipient or a stem cell or donor lymphocyte infusion donor (not recorded which). It is not recorded whose cells these are; they may come from a transplant donor. Each CDR3 is given with its conserved first and last residue. Each record gives: D gene, clone size, V gene, J gene, CDR3 DNA, CDR3 protein. A D gene is named only where the DNA matches it firmly. Size tells how often a clone was seen (once, few, many) or the class of an expanded clone, and some rows leave it out.

TRBD1	NA	TRBV4-1	TRBJ1-2	TGCGCCAGCAGCCAGGTGAAGACAGGGGACTATGGCTACACCTTC	CASSQVKTGDYGYTF
NA	NA	TRBV10-3	TRBJ2-1	TGTGCCATCAGTGTGTCGAGGGACCCTTACAATGAGCAGTTCTTC	CAISVSRDPYNEQFF
NA	few	TRBV21-1	TRBJ2-7	TGTGCCAGGCCTGGGAGGGATCCCTACGAGCAGTACTTC	CARPGRDPYEQYF
NA	few	TRBV18	TRBJ1-3	TGTGCCAGCTCACCAGTGACGGTCGGAAACACCATATATTTT	CASSPVTVGNTIYF
NA	NA	TRBV25-1	TRBJ1-1	TGTGCCAGCAGTGAATCGGGTGCGGCTGAAGCTTTCTTT	CASSESGAAEAFF
NA	few	TRBV12-3/TRBV12-4	TRBJ1-2	TGTGCCAGCACGGCCCCGGGAAGGAACTATGGCTACACCTTC	CASTAPGRNYGYTF
TRBD1	few	TRBV5-1	TRBJ1-4	TGCGCCAGCAGCCTCCGGACAGGGGACGAAAAACTGTTTTTT	CASSLRTGDEKLFF
TRBD2	NA	TRBV7-6	TRBJ2-3	TGTGCCAGCAGCTTATATAGGACTAGTCTTTACTCTAGCACAGATACGCAGTATTTT	CASSLYRTSLYSSTDTQYF
NA	NA	TRBV3-1	TRBJ1-3	TGTGCCAGCAGCCACCGCCGTTTCTCTGGAAACACCATATATTTT	CASSHRRFSGNTIYF
TRBD1	NA	TRBV7-2	TRBJ1-5	TGTGCCAGCAGCTGGACAGGAGGCGATCAGCCCCAGCATTTT	CASSWTGGDQPQHF
TRBD1	NA	TRBV7-8	TRBJ1-2	TGTGCCAGCAGCGCCGGGACAGGGGCTAACTATGGCTACACCTTC	CASSAGTGANYGYTF
NA	few	TRBV5-6	TRBJ2-3	TGTGCCAGCAGCCTACAAAGAGGCACCCGCACAGATACGCAGTATTTT	CASSLQRGTRTDTQYF
NA	NA	TRBV24-1	TRBJ1-5	TGTGCCATCGGGGGGGGGCGCAATCAGCCCCAGCATTTT	CAIGGGRNQPQHF
NA	NA	TRBV28	TRBJ2-7	TGTGCCAGCAGTTTATCGCTAGTGGCCTCCTACGAGCAGTACTTC	CASSLSLVASYEQYF
TRBD2	NA	TRBV11-2	TRBJ2-1	TGTGCCAGCAGCTCGGTGGCGGGAGGAGTTTACAATGAGCAGTTCTTC	CASSSVAGGVYNEQFF
NA	few	TRBV20-1	TRBJ2-2	TGCAGTGCGGGGAAGGGGACCGGGGAGCTGTTTTTT	CSAGKGTGELFF
NA	NA	TRBV12-5	TRBJ2-7	TGTGCTAGTGGTTTGGTGTCGGGGCCCCGAGGGGCCTACGAGCAGTACTTC	CASGLVSGPRGAYEQYF
TRBD2	NA	TRBV15	TRBJ2-1	TGTGCCACCAGCCAAGGGACTAGCGGGACCTACAATGAGCAGTTCTTC	CATSQGTSGTYNEQFF
NA	few	TRBV10-3	TRBJ2-3	TGTGCCATCACCGGGACATTTGGGGCATCAACAGATACGCAGTATTTT	CAITGTFGASTDTQYF
NA	NA	TRBV3-1	TRBJ2-7	TGTGCCAGCAGCCAAGAATGGGGGCCCCATTCGGAGCAGTACTTC	CASSQEWGPHSEQYF
TRBD2	few	TRBV2	TRBJ2-1	TGTGCCAGCAGTGAACTAGCGGGAGGGCCGGAAAACAATGAGCAGTTCTTC	CASSELAGGPENNEQFF
TRBD2	many	TRBV29-1	TRBJ2-7	TGCAGCGGGATTGGACTAGTCGGCCACGAGCAGTACTTC	CSGIGLVGHEQYF
NA	NA	TRBV12-3/TRBV12-4	TRBJ1-6	TGTGCCAGCAGTGTACAGGGAGCGGCGGGATCACCCCTCCACTTT	CASSVQGAAGSPLHF
NA	few	TRBV6-1	TRBJ1-6	TGTGCCAGCAGCTCTCAGGGGTACGGTTCACCCCTCCACTTT	CASSSQGYGSPLHF
NA	NA	TRBV20-1	TRBJ2-7	TGCAGTGCTAAATACAGCGCCTACGAGCAGTACTTC	CSAKYSAYEQYF
NA	NA	TRBV2	TRBJ2-5	TGTGCCAGCACTGCGGGGCCCGGATGGGGGACCCAGTACTTC	CASTAGPGWGTQYF
NA	few	TRBV2	TRBJ2-2	TGTGCCAGCACTGGGGGGCGCCCCGGGGAGCTGTTTTTT	CASTGGRPGELFF
TRBD2	NA	TRBV19	TRBJ2-1	TGTGCCAGTAGTATGGCTAGCGGGGGCCCTTACAATGAGCAGTTCTTC	CASSMASGGPYNEQFF
NA	few	TRBV29-1	TRBJ1-5	TGCAGCGTTGGGGAGGGAGTGGGCAATCAGCCCCAGCATTTT	CSVGEGVGNQPQHF
TRBD2	NA	TRBV12-5	TRBJ2-1	TGTGCTAGTGGTCAACTCCCGGGACTAGCTAACAACCCCTCCTACAATGAGCAGTTCTTC	CASGQLPGLANNPSYNEQFF
NA	NA	TRBV29-1	TRBJ1-2	TGCAGCGTTGTAGGTGGGGCGACTAACTATGGCTACACCTTC	CSVVGGATNYGYTF